This T cell receptor beta chain was documented in a study of T cell responses to AZD1222 COVID-19 vaccine. Across the whole study: The analysis combined second doses at about 4 or about 12 weeks. Study findings and constraints: Scientists sampled the repertoires only once the peak T cell response had passed. Possibly, clonal diversity was underestimated; donors were largely white British and included more females.

This clone has more than one count but fewer than ten. Its target is not known. Profiled with immunoSEQ multiplex PCR; TCRdb holds only in-frame clones, not every one. The sample has 150,000 or so clones; 80% to 90% are singletons. Between the trimmed V and J ends, which lost 3 bases and 2 bases, there was a span of 13 bases. This CDR3 contains 15 residues. CDR1 is SGDLS, CDR2 YYNGEE, per germline. The chain employs TRBV9 and TRBJ2-3; possible D gene TRBD2, 6 bases. Sequencing was performed on peripheral blood, taken on day 0 of AZD1222 vaccination. This clonotype was obtained from an adult in good health. The CDR3 spells CASSAVSGVTDTQYF. The CDR3, as DNA: TGTGCCAGCAGCGCCGTGTCGGGGGTCACAGATACGCAGTATTTT.